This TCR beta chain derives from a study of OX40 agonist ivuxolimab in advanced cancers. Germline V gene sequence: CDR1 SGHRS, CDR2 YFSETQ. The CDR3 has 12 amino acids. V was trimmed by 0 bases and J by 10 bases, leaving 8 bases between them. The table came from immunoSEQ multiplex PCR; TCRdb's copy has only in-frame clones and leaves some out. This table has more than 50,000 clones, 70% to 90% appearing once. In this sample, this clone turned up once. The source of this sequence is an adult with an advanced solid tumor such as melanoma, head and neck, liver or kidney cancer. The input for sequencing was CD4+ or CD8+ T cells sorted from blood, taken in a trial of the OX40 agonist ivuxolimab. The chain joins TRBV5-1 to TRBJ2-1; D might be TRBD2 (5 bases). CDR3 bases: TGCGCCAGCAGCTTGGAACTAGGGGAGCAGTTCTTC. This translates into CASSLELGEQFF.